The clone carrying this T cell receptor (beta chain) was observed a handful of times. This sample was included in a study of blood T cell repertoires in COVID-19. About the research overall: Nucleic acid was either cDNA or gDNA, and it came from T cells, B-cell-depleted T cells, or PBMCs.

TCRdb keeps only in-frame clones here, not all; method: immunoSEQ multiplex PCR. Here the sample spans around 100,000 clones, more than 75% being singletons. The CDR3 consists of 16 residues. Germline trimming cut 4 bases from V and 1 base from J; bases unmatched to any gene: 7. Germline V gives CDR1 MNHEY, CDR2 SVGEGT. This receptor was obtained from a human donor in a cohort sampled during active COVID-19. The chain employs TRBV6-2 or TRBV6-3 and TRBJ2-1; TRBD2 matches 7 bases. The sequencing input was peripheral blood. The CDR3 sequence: CASSWAGASSYNEQFF. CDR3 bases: TGTGCCAGCAGTTGGGCGGGAGCATCGTCCTACAATGAGCAGTTCTTC.